Following are 17 T cell receptor beta chains from one sample sequenced in a study of response to subunit inactivated influenza vaccine. MiXCR, applied by TCRdb to the RT-PCR reads, yields one record per CDR3 protein. Of about 500,000 distinct CDR3 sequences in the sample, around 7.9% were seen once. The sequences come from PBMCs from blood, collected about 24 months after vaccination. Receptors were obtained from a man between 50 and 75 years old who received an inactivated influenza vaccine.

CDR3 amino acids: CASSLVGLDNYEQYF. The DNA of the CDR3 is TGTGCCAGCAGCTTAGTGGGACTAGATAACTACGAGCAGTACTTC. The chain couples TRBV7-2 to TRBJ2-7; 8 positions match TRBD2. V lost 1 base and J lost 3; bases outside the gene matches: 5. Germline CDR1 is SGHTA and CDR2 is FQGNSA. The CDR3 sequence is 15 residues long.

This clonotype was observed many times. The rearrangement links TRBV20-1 to TRBJ2-7, with D perhaps TRBD2 (7 bases). Germline CDR1 reads DFQATT; CDR2 reads SNEGSKA (reference sequence). This CDR3 spans 15 amino acids. V was shortened by 0 bases and J by 3 bases, with 15 bases between the two germline ends. CDR3 sequence reads: CSARDFTGGDYEQYF. In DNA, the CDR3 is TGCAGTGCTAGAGACTTCACGGGGGGCGACTACGAGCAGTACTTC.

This clonotype occurred many times. This chain connects TRBV28 to TRBJ1-3; no clear D gene. With 7 bases removed from V and 3 bases from J, the gap between germline ends came to 10 bases. The CDR3 spans 13 residues. Germline V lookup: CDR1 MDHEN, CDR2 SYDVKM. The DNA for the CDR3 is TGTGCCAGCACCAAGGGTAATGGAAACACCATATATTTT. Protein sequence: CASTKGNGNTIYF.

This clonotype was detected only a few times. V usage is TRBV7-2 and J usage is TRBJ2-2; TRBD2 agrees at 7 bases. The J segment lost 6 bases and the V segment lost 1 base, leaving 5 bases of the junction unmatched. The CDR3 consists of 15 residues. The germline V gene has CDR1 SGHTA and CDR2 FQGNSA. The CDR3 spells CASSLGSTSPGELFF. The CDR3 DNA sequence: TGTGCCAGCAGCTTAGGTTCGACTAGCCCCGGGGAGCTGTTTTTT.

There are a few counts of this clonotype. The genes are TRBV20-1 and TRBJ2-1, with D possibly being TRBD1 (6 bases). Trimming pared 0 bases from V and 13 bases from J, leaving 10 bases between. Germline V gives CDR1 DFQATT, CDR2 SNEGSKA (reference sequence). The CDR3 extends over 11 amino acids. The CDR3 protein is CSARDLGQQFF. CDR3 nucleotides: TGCAGTGCTAGAGATTTGGGACAACAGTTCTTC.

DNA for the CDR3: TGTGCCTCCACTAGCGGGGGCCTCTCTGGGGCCAACGTCCTGACTTTC. It encodes CASTSGGLSGANVLTF. The chain combines TRBV30 with TRBJ2-6, with TRBD2 matching 11 bases. After removal of 7 bases from V and 0 bases from J, the junction contained 5 bases not matched to a gene. CDR1 GTSNPN and CDR2 SVGIG come from the germline V gene (reference sequence). The CDR3 runs 16 residues.

This clonotype was recorded at least ten times. The chain has TRBV20-1 and TRBJ2-7; D perhaps matches TRBD2 (6 bases). This CDR3 is built from 16 residues. Germline V gives CDR1 DFQATT, CDR2 SNEGSKA (reference sequence). The V end was cut by 3 bases, the J end by 6 bases, with 24 bases between. CDR3 in DNA: TGCAGTGCTAGGGGGGTCGAAAGGAGGGGTACGGGCGAGCAGTACTTC. This codes for CSARGVERRGTGEQYF.

The rearrangement links TRBV5-4 to TRBJ1-2; maybe TRBD1 (5 bases). Trimming took off 1 base at V and 4 bases at J, with 11 bases between the two ends. This CDR3 region has 14 residues. The germline CDR1 and CDR2 sequences are SGHNT and YYREEE (reference sequence). CDR3: CASSLPGEGYGYTF. The CDR3 DNA sequence: TGTGCCAGCAGCTTGCCGGGGGAGGGCTATGGCTACACCTTC.

This clonotype has ten or more counts. J is TRBJ2-7 and V is TRBV12-3 or TRBV12-4, with 7 bases matching TRBD1. V shed 6 bases and J 2 bases; nucleotides not matched to a gene: 10. This CDR3 is 15 amino acids long. As DNA, the CDR3 is TGTGCCAGCAGAAACCGGGACAGCGACGCCTACGAGCAGTACTTC. Translation: CASRNRDSDAYEQYF.

This clonotype was seen ten or more times. This chain uses TRBV11-1 with TRBJ2-1; TRBD2 agrees at 11 bases. V was clipped by 6 bases and J by 0 bases; unmatched bases: 10. Per germline, CDR1 SGHAT and CDR2 FQDESV (reference sequence). The CDR3 spans 18 residues. The CDR3 sequence is CASRTVPGLADSYNEQFF. CDR3 nucleotides: TGTGCCAGCAGAACAGTCCCGGGACTAGCGGACTCCTACAATGAGCAGTTCTTC.

This clonotype turned up a few times. This rearrangement joins TRBV20-1 to TRBJ2-7, with 7 bases fitting TRBD1. This CDR3 spans 15 amino acids. Germline CDR1 reads DFQATT; CDR2 reads SNEGSKA (reference sequence). Losses at the gene ends were 2 bases for V and 2 bases for J; bases not matched to a gene: 9. The CDR3 DNA reads TGCAGTGCTAGACCACTCGGGACAGCAACCTACGAGCAGTACTTC. It yields the protein CSARPLGTATYEQYF.

There are many counts of this clonotype. This chain joins TRBV18 and TRBJ2-3; TRBD2 aligns across 7 bases. V trimming: 3 bases; J trimming: 2 bases; junction bases outside the gene matches: 8. Per the germline V gene, CDR1 is KGHSH and CDR2 is LQKENI. The CDR3 loop spans 16 amino acids. CDR3 residues: CASSPLPAGFTDTQYF. The CDR3 DNA is TGTGCCAGCTCACCCCTCCCAGCGGGGTTCACAGATACGCAGTATTTT. The full variable domain, completed using reference TRBV18 and TRBJ2-3, is NAGVMQNPRHLVRRRGQEARLRCSPMKGHSHVYWYRQLPEEGLKFMVYLQKENIIDESGMPKERFSAEFPKEGPSILRIQQVVRGDSAAYFCASSPLPAGFTDTQYFGPGTRLTVL.

V gene TRBV3-1 combines with J gene TRBJ2-7; D gene unclear. Trimming stripped 2 bases from V and 9 bases from J, with 8 bases between. Per the germline V gene, CDR1 is LGHDT and CDR2 is YNNKEL (reference sequence). The CDR3 is made up of 11 amino acids. DNA for the CDR3: TGTGCCAGCAGCCAAAGATGGGTGCAGTACTTC. Residues: CASSQRWVQYF.

J is TRBJ1-5 and V is TRBV12-3 or TRBV12-4; 7 bases agree with TRBD1. Trimming took 7 bases from V and 3 from J; bases not matched to a gene: 6. The CDR3 covers 14 residues. The CDR3 DNA sequence: TGTGCCAGCACCAGGGACAGCCCCAATCAGCCCCAGCATTTT. Translated: CASTRDSPNQPQHF.

The sample holds many counts of this clonotype. V is TRBV7-2 and J is TRBJ2-7; no clear D. Looked up from germline, CDR1 is SGHTA and CDR2 is FQGNSA. The CDR3 has 14 amino acids. V lost 1 base, J lost 7 bases, and 14 bases lay in between. The CDR3 spells CASSLDPYLREQYF. The CDR3 nucleotides read TGTGCCAGCAGCTTAGACCCTTATCTTAGGGAGCAGTACTTC.

The V gene is TRBV7-9, the J gene TRBJ2-7; 8 bases are a match to TRBD1. The germline V gene has CDR1 SEHNR and CDR2 FQNEAQ (reference sequence). This CDR3 has 14 residues. After removal of 4 bases from V and 6 bases from J, the junction contained 8 bases not matched to a gene. This CDR3 reads CASSSKGQGAEQYF. DNA of the CDR3: TGTGCCAGCAGCTCCAAAGGACAGGGAGCCGAGCAGTACTTC.

The chain recombines TRBV15 with TRBJ2-3, with a weak D call TRBD2 (7 bases). Germline V gene data show CDR1 as LNHNV and CDR2 as YYDKDF (reference sequence). This CDR3 has 15 residues. Between the trimmed V and J ends, which lost 3 bases and 5 bases, there was a span of 15 bases. CDR3 sequence (DNA): TGTGCCACCAGCAGCGAAAGGGGGGGAATAGATACGCAGTATTTT. Its protein product is CATSSERGGIDTQYF.